The 8 T cell receptor beta chains reported below all come from one sample, sequenced in a study of cytomegalovirus exposure and HLA in healthy donors. PCR employed 60 Vbeta and 13 Jbeta primers. TCRdb keeps only in-frame clones here, not all; method: immunoSEQ multiplex PCR. This table has under 250,000 clones, approximately 87% appearing once. Sequencing was carried out using PBMCs. Receptors were obtained from a human donor in good health.

The rearrangement links TRBV4-1 to TRBJ2-1, with no clear D. V was shortened by 1 base and J by 5 bases, with 18 bases between the two germline ends. The germline gives CDR1 MGHRA, CDR2 YSYEKL. The CDR3 has 17 amino acids. This chain's CDR3 is CASSQVSGAPRNNEQFF. The CDR3 DNA sequence: TGCGCCAGCAGCCAAGTATCTGGAGCCCCAAGGAACAATGAGCAGTTCTTC.

The chain recombines TRBV27 with TRBJ2-2, with D maybe TRBD2 (6 bases). The CDR3 contains 14 residues. Germline lookup yields CDR1 MNHEY and CDR2 SMNVEV (reference sequence). V lost 6 bases, J lost 3 bases, and 11 bases lay in between. The CDR3: CASSPGLDTGELFF. The CDR3 nucleotides read TGTGCCAGCAGCCCGGGACTTGACACCGGGGAGCTGTTTTTT.

The V gene is TRBV4-3, the J gene TRBJ1-2; no clear D. The V end was cut by 0 bases, the J end by 5 bases, with 16 bases between. The CDR3 totals 16 residues. Germline V gene sequence: CDR1 LGHNA, CDR2 YSLEER. This CDR3 reads CASSQDSAGGVYGYTF. CDR3 sequence (DNA): TGCGCCAGCAGCCAAGATTCCGCAGGAGGAGTTTATGGCTACACCTTC.

The chain uses TRBV6-4 and TRBJ2-1; D possibly corresponds to TRBD2 (6 bases). Germline V CDR1 and CDR2: MRHNA, SNTAGT. V lost 10 bases, J lost 8 bases, and 24 bases lay in between. The CDR3 is 15 residues long. CDR3 region: CATTPLDGGVYEQFF. CDR3 in DNA: TGTGCCACCACACCTCTTGACGGGGGAGTTTATGAGCAGTTCTTC.

The V and J genes are TRBV7-3 and TRBJ2-7, with D possibly being TRBD2 (5 bases). The length of the CDR3 is 13 residues. Germline CDR1 SGHTA, CDR2 FQGTGA. The germline V and J ends were trimmed by 3 bases and 0 bases, with 6 bases remaining between them. CDR3: CASSFGDSYEQYF. The CDR3 DNA reads TGTGCCAGCAGCTTCGGGGACTCCTACGAGCAGTACTTC. Variable domain in full (rest from reference TRBV7-3 and TRBJ2-7): GAGVSQTPSNKVTEKGKYVELRCDPISGHTALYWYRQSLGQGPEFLIYFQGTGAADDSGLPNDRFFAVRPEGSVSTLKIQRTERGDSAVYLCASSFGDSYEQYFGPGTRLTVT.

This chain connects TRBV27 to TRBJ2-5, with a weak D call TRBD2 (6 bases). V was cut by 5 bases and J by 4 bases, with 14 bases left in between. CDR1 and CDR2 from the germline V gene are MNHEY and SMNVEV (reference sequence). The CDR3 spans 14 residues. In DNA, the CDR3 is TGTGCCAGCAGTCGCTGGGGGGATCGAGAGACCCAGTACTTC. This codes for CASSRWGDRETQYF.

V gene TRBV7-8 combines with J gene TRBJ2-2, with 8 bases aligning to TRBD1. V shed 0 bases, J shed 4 bases, and the junction held 13 bases outside the gene matches. Germline V gene data show CDR1 as SGHVS and CDR2 as FQNEAQ. This CDR3 is 19 amino acids long. The CDR3 spells CASSLALIRTGLSTGELFF. As DNA, the CDR3 is TGTGCCAGCAGCTTAGCGCTGATTAGGACAGGGCTAAGCACCGGGGAGCTGTTTTTT.

This sequence joins TRBV14 and TRBJ1-5, with D perhaps TRBD1 (5 bases). The CDR3 has 13 residues. V lost 5 bases, J lost 5 bases, and 10 bases lay in between. Germline lookup yields CDR1 SGHDN and CDR2 FVKESK. CDR3 in DNA: TGTGCCAGCAGCAAGGGACTTGATCAGCCCCAGCATTTT. Amino acid sequence: CASSKGLDQPQHF. Filled out from reference TRBV14 and TRBJ1-5, the complete variable domain reads EAGVTQFPSHSVIEKGQTVTLRCDPISGHDNLYWYRRVMGKEIKFLLHFVKESKQDESGMPNNRFLAERTGGTYSTLKVQPAELEDSGVYFCASSKGLDQPQHFGDGTRLSIL.